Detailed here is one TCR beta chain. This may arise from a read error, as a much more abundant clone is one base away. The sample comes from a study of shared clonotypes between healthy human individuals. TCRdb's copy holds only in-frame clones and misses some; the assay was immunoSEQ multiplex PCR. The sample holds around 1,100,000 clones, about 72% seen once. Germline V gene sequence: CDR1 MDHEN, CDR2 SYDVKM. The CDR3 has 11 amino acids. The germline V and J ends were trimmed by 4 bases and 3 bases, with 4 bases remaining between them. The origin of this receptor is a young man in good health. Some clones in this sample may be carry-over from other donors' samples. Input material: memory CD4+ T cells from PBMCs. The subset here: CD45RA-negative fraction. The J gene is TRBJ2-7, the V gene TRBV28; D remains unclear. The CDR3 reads CASSSDYEQYF. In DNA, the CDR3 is TGTGCCAGCAGTTCAGACTACGAGCAGTACTTC.